This TCR beta chain emerged from a study of vaccination and CD4 T cells after COVID-19. An Oncomine TCR Beta short-read assay was used to sequence the DNA from cultured CD4+ T cells. Each CDR3 protein gets one entry after TCRdb re-called the PCR reads with MiXCR. The data contain under 20,000 distinct CDR3 sequences, over 60% of them singletons. The trim removed 3 bases at V and 7 bases at J, leaving 9 bases unmatched. This CDR3 region has 15 residues. Germline V lookup: CDR1 SGHNT, CDR2 YENEEA. Comment on this clonotype: What it binds is not known.

Treatment here: roughly 11-day PBMC culture with coronavirus spike peptide pools or control peptides (ViraFEST assay). The rearrangement joins TRBV11-3 to TRBJ1-3, with 7 bases that match TRBD1. The source was CD4+ T cells from blood, cultured in vitro, collected after SARS-CoV-2 vaccination. The sequence was collected from a human donor who received a COVID-19 vaccine. The CDR3 nucleotides are TGTGCCAGCAGCTTCAACAGGGGTTCGTGGAACACCATATATTTT. Its translation: CASSFNRGSWNTIYF. Full variable domain (remainder filled in from reference TRBV11-3 and TRBJ1-3): EAGVVQSPRYKIIEKKQPVAFWCNPISGHNTLYWYLQNLGQGPELLIRYENEEAVDDSQLPKDRFSAERLKGVDSTLKIQPAELGDSAVYLCASSFNRGSWNTIYFGEGSWLTVV.